The following is a TCR beta chain sequence with its context. The antigen is undetermined. Amplification used 60 Vbeta primers and 13 Jbeta primers. The assay was immunoSEQ multiplex PCR, and TCRdb's table has in-frame clones only and misses some. Here the sample table reports nearly 200,000 clones. CDR1 KGHSH and CDR2 LQKENI come from the germline V gene. V was pared by 3 bases and J by 0 bases, with 7 bases between. This CDR3 is 14 amino acids long. The data originate from a study of cytomegalovirus exposure and HLA in healthy donors. Study conclusions and caveats: As a later analysis revealed, the rate of TCR association differed by HLA locus, with DRB1 most and HLA-C fewest. V- and J-gene trimming in TCR beta was tied to a missense DCLRE1C variant by an analysis performed later. A later analysis linked some 17,000 TCR beta sequences to HLA alleles at 0.05 false discovery rate. In vitro experiments confirmed that three CMV-associated chains were specific for CMV antigens.

The sequence was obtained from a boy aged 5-17 years in good health and CMV-seronegative. The J gene is TRBJ2-3, the V gene TRBV18, with D tentatively TRBD2 (6 bases). What was sequenced was PBMCs. The CDR3 protein is CASSPSGSTDTQYF. DNA of the CDR3: TGTGCCAGCTCACCTAGCGGAAGCACAGATACGCAGTATTTT.